Shown below are 7 T cell receptor beta chains from a single sample sequenced in a study of blood T cell repertoires in COVID-19. Produced via immunoSEQ multiplex PCR; TCRdb's table is partial and in-frame only. Altogether about 95,000 clones are present, roughly nine tenths being singletons, with the ten largest covering more than 3%. Sequenced input: peripheral blood. The receptors come from a woman in her 70s with acute or convalescent COVID-19.

This clone came up a few times. The gene calls are TRBV27 and TRBJ1-3; unclear D gene. The CDR3 covers 15 residues. Germline values: CDR1 MNHEY, CDR2 SMNVEV (reference sequence). V shed 3 bases and J shed 2 bases, with 11 bases lying between them. The CDR3 reads CASSFNGSPGNTIYF. DNA for the CDR3: TGTGCCAGCAGTTTCAACGGGTCCCCTGGAAACACCATATATTTT.

This clone was picked up one time. The chain uses TRBV5-1 and TRBJ2-5, with D perhaps matching TRBD1 (6 bases). The CDR3 sequence is 14 residues long. The ends were cut back, 5 bases at V and 7 bases at J, with 18 bases in the middle. Per the germline V gene, CDR1 is SGHRS and CDR2 is YFSETQ. CDR3 sequence reads: CASSYREVGGTQYF. The CDR3, as DNA: TGCGCCAGCAGTTACAGGGAAGTAGGAGGGACCCAGTACTTC.

The V and J genes are TRBV2 and TRBJ1-6; 8 nucleotides agree with TRBD1. Per germline, CDR1 SNHLY and CDR2 FYNNEI. This CDR3 is built from 14 residues. The junction had 7 bases not matched to a gene; V was cut back by 6 bases and J by 9 bases. The CDR3 DNA is TGTGCCAGCAGCCGTGACAGGGGTGGTTCACCCCTCCACTTT. Its protein product is CASSRDRGGSPLHF. Full variable domain (rest looked up from reference TRBV2 and TRBJ1-6): EPEVTQTPSHQVTQMGQEVILRCVPISNHLYFYWYRQILGQKVEFLVSFYNNEISEKSEIFDDQFSVERPDGSNFTLKIRSTKLEDSAMYFCASSRDRGGSPLHFGNGTRLTVT.

The chain combines TRBV29-1 with TRBJ2-2; D remains ambiguous. V dropped 3 bases and J dropped 1 base, with 9 bases sitting between them. Looked up from germline, CDR1 is SQVTM and CDR2 is ANQGSEA. The CDR3 sequence is 14 residues long. The CDR3 DNA sequence: TGCAGCGTTGATACAGAGATGAACACCGGGGAGCTGTTTTTT. As protein: CSVDTEMNTGELFF.

The chain links TRBV6-1 to TRBJ1-5; the D is unclear. This CDR3 comprises 16 residues. The germline gives CDR1 MNHNS, CDR2 SASEGT. Trimming left V 1 base short and J 2 bases short, with 12 bases between. CDR3 in DNA: TGTGCCAGCAGTGAAGTAATCGGGGTTGGCAATCAGCCCCAGCATTTT. Protein sequence: CASSEVIGVGNQPQHF.

The genes are TRBV10-1 and TRBJ2-1; weak D call: TRBD2 (6 bases). The CDR3 spans 18 residues. The germline CDR1 and CDR2 sequences are WNHNN and SYGVQD (reference sequence). Trimming shortened V by 0 bases and J by 4 bases, and 19 bases separated the two germline ends. CDR3 coding DNA: TGCGCCAGCAGTGAGTCTCTATTTCGGCGGGACCGATACAATGAGCAGTTCTTC. It is translated as CASSESLFRRDRYNEQFF.

This clone appeared a few times. This chain connects TRBV28 to TRBJ1-3; possibly TRBD1 for D (5 bases). Deletions cut 2 bases from V and 4 bases from J, with 9 bases between. The CDR3 is 14 residues long. CDR1 is MDHEN and CDR2 is SYDVKM in the germline V gene. This CDR3 reads CASSLGGVGNTIYF. The CDR3 DNA sequence: TGTGCCAGCAGTTTAGGGGGGGTAGGAAACACCATATATTTT. The whole variable domain, filled in from reference TRBV28 and TRBJ1-3, reads DVKVTQSSRYLVKRTGEKVFLECVQDMDHENMFWYRQDPGLGLRLIYFSYDVKMKEKGDIPEGYSVSREKKERFSLILESASTNQTSMYLCASSLGGVGNTIYFGEGSWLTVV.